This T cell receptor (beta chain) came from a study of neurological immune-mediated disorders. Germline V CDR1 and CDR2: SGHKS, YYEKEE (reference sequence). There are 17 residues in the CDR3. Germline trimming cut 0 bases from V and 4 bases from J; bases unmatched to any gene: 11. The team produced cDNA through 5'RACE using 10-nucleotide random UMIs. Over 170 million TCR-beta sequences from 15-18 subjects came out of each sequencing run. MiXCR was run by TCRdb on the 5' RACE reads, yielding one entry per CDR3 protein. The sample contains some 30,000 distinct CDR3 sequences, 16% of which appear only once. Time point given: technical triplicate 3. CD4+ or CD8+ T cells at a count of some 1 million served as input for the sorted libraries. This clonotype was seen at least ten times.

The clonotype comes from a female donor with HTLV-1-associated myelopathy (HAM/TSP). The sequenced sample was CD4+ T cells from blood. The chain recombines TRBV5-5 with TRBJ2-5; 8 nucleotides agree with TRBD2. The chain's CDR3 is CASSLGVSVRGGETQYF. As DNA, the CDR3 is TGTGCCAGCAGCTTGGGGGTCTCGGTTCGGGGGGGAGAGACCCAGTACTTC. Variable domain in full (rest from reference TRBV5-5 and TRBJ2-5): DAGVTQSPTHLIKTRGQQVTLRCSPISGHKSVSWYQQVLGQGPQFIFQYYEKEERGRGNFPDRFSARQFPNYSSELNVNALLLGDSALYLCASSLGVSVRGGETQYFGPGTRLLVL.